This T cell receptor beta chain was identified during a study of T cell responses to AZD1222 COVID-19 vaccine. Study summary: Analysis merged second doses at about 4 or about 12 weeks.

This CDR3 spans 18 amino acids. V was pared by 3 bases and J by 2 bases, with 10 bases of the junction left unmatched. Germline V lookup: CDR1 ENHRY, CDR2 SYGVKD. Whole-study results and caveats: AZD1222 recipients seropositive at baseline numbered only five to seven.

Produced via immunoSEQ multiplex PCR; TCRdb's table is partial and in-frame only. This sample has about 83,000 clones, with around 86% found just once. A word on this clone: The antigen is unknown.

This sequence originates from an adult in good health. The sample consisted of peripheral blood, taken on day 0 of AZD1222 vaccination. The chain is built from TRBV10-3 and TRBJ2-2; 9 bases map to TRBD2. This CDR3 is CAISEPGPGLANTGELFF. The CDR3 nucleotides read TGTGCCATCAGTGAACCGGGGCCGGGACTAGCTAACACCGGGGAGCTGTTTTTT.